The 3 T cell receptor beta chains given below trace back to one sample, sequenced in a study of T cell responses to AZD1222 COVID-19 vaccine. TCRdb keeps only in-frame clones here, not all; method: immunoSEQ multiplex PCR. The repertoire holds more than 85,000 clones, with about 90% as singletons. This material consisted of peripheral blood, taken on day 0 of AZD1222 vaccination. The receptors come from an adult in good health.

The J gene is TRBJ2-7, the V gene TRBV12-5, with 10 bases matching TRBD2. CDR3 size: 14 residues. Germline V gives CDR1 LGHNT, CDR2 FRNRAP. The ends lost 2 bases at V and 6 bases at J; junction bases unmatched: 4. CDR3 loop: CASGLRLAGVEQYF. The CDR3 bases are TGTGCTAGTGGTTTGCGGCTAGCGGGAGTCGAGCAGTACTTC.

CDR3 sequence (DNA): TGTGCCAGCAGTTACATGGGGGGCGAATTGCTCACTGAAGCTTTCTTT. This codes for CASSYMGGELLTEAFF. The chain recombines TRBV6-2 or TRBV6-3 with TRBJ1-1; perhaps TRBD1 as D (6 bases). The germline CDR1 and CDR2 sequences are MNHEY and SVGEGT. Trimming left V 2 bases short and J 4 bases short, with 17 bases between. There are 16 residues in the CDR3.

About this clone: The same CDR3 arises from other DNA sequences in this sample as well. This chain uses TRBV6-4 with TRBJ1-2, with TRBD1 matching over 8 bases. CDR1 is MRHNA and CDR2 is SNTAGT in the germline V gene. This CDR3 has 13 amino acids. The V segment lost 5 bases and the J segment 2 bases; nucleotides outside the gene matches: 1. Here the CDR3 reads CASSRDRNYGYTF. The CDR3 DNA sequence: TGTGCCAGCAGTCGGGACAGGAACTATGGCTACACCTTC.